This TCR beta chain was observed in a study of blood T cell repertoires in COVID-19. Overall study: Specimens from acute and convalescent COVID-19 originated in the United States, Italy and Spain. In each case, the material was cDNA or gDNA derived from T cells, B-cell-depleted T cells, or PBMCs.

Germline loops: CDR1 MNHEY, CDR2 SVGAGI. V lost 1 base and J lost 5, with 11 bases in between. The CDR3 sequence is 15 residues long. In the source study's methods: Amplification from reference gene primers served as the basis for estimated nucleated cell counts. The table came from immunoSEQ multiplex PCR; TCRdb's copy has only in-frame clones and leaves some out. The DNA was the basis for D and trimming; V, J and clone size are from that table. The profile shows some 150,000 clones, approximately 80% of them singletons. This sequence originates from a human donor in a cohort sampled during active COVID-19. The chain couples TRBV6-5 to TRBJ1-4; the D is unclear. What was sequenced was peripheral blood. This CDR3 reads CASSYLGGRNEKLFF. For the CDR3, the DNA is TGTGCCAGCAGTTACTTAGGCGGCCGGAATGAAAAACTGTTTTTT.